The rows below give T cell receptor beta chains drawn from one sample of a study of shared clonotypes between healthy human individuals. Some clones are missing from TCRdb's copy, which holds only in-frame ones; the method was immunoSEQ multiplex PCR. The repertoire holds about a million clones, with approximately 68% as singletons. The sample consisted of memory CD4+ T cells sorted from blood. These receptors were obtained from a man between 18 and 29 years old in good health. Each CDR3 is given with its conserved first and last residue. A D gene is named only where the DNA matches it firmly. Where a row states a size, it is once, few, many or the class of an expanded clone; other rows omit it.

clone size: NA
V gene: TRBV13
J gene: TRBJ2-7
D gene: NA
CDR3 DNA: TGTGCCAGCAGCCTTAACCGACAGGACGAGCAGTACTTC
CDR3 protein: CASSLNRQDEQYF

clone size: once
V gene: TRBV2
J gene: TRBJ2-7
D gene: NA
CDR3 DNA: TGTGCCAGCAGCGCCCTACAAGGGAGAGGCGAGCAGTACTTC
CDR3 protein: CASSALQGRGEQYF

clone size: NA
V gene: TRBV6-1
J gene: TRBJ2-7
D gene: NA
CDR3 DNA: TGTGCCAGCAGTGGAGCCTACGAGCAGTACTTC
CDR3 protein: CASSGAYEQYF

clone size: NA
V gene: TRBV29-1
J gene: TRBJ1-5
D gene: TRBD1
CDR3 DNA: TGCAGCGCTATCACAGGGGGGGCCGGCAATCAGCCCCAGCATTTT
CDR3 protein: CSAITGGAGNQPQHF

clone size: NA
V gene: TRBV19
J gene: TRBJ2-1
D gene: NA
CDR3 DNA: TGTGCCAGTAGTATTGCGGGACGTACCTACAATGAGCAGTTCTTC
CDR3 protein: CASSIAGRTYNEQFF

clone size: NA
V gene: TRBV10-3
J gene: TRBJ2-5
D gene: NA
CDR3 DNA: TGTGCCATCAGTGAAGAGTCCGAGACCCAGTACTTC
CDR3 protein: CAISEESETQYF

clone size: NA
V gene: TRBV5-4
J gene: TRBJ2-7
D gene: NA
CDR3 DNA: TGTGCCAGCAGTTCTGTCGGGCCGCCTTACGAGCAGTACTTC
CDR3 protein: CASSSVGPPYEQYF

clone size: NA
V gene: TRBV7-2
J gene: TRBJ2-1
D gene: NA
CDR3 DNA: TGTGCCAGCAGCTTAGCGCACGCACGTGAGCAGTTCTTC
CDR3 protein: CASSLAHAREQFF

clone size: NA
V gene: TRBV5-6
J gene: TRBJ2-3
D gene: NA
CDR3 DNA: TGTGCCAGCAGCTTTTTAACAGACACAGATACGCAGTATTTT
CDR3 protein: CASSFLTDTDTQYF

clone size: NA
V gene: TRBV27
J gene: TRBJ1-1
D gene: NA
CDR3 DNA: TGTGCCAGCAGTTTGGGCAGCTACACTGAAGCTTTCTTT
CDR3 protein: CASSLGSYTEAFF

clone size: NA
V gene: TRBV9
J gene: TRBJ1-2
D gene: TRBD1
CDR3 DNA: TGTGCCAGCAGTCTGGGACAGGGATCTAACTATGGCTACACCTTC
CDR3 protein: CASSLGQGSNYGYTF

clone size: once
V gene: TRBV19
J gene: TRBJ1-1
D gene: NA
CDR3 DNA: TGTGCCAGTAGATCCCCAGCAAACACTGAAGCTTTCTTT
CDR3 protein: CASRSPANTEAFF

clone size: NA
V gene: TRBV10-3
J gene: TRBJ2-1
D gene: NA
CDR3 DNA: TGTGCCATCAGTGAGGGCAGCCCCCCTGAGCAGTTCTTC
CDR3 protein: CAISEGSPPEQFF

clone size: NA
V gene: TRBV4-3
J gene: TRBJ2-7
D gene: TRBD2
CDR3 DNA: TGCGCCAGCAGCCAAGGAGCGGGAGGTACCTACGAGCAGTACTTC
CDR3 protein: CASSQGAGGTYEQYF

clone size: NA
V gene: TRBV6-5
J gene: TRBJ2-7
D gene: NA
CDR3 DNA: TGTGCCAGCAGTTACTCGGTTAATTACGAGCAGTACTTC
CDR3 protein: CASSYSVNYEQYF

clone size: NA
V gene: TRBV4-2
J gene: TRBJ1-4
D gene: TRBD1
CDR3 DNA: TGTGCCAGCAGCCCAGGGGACAGGGTAGACGAAAAACTGTTTTTT
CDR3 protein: CASSPGDRVDEKLFF

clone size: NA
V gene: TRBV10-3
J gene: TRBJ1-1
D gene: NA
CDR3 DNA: TGTGCCATCAGTAATTCCGGGACTGTGAACACTGAAGCTTTCTTT
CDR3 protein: CAISNSGTVNTEAFF

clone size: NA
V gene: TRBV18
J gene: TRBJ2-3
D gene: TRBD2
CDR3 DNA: TGTGCCAGCTCACTCAACCGGGACAGGGGAGCGACTAGCGGGAGGGCTCCTAGCACAGATACGCAGTATTTT
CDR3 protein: CASSLNRDRGATSGRAPSTDTQYF

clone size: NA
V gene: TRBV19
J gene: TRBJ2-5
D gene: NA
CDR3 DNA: TGTGCCAGTAAAGGGGGAGAGACCCAGTACTTC
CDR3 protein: CASKGGETQYF

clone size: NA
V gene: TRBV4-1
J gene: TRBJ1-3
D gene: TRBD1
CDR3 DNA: TGCGCCAGCAGCCCTGAATCTTGGGACAGGAGTATTGGAAACACCATATATTTT
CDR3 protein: CASSPESWDRSIGNTIYF

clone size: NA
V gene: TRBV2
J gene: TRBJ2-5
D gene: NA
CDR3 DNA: TGTGCCAGCTCCAGGGAAGAGACCCAGTACTTC
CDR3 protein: CASSREETQYF

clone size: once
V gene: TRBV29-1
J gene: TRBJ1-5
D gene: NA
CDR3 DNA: TGCAGCGCCGGGGGGCGGAATCAGCCCCAGCATTTT
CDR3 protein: CSAGGRNQPQHF

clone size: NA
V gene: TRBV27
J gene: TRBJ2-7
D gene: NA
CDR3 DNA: TGTGCCAGCACCTCCGGGAACAGATACGAGCAGTACTTC
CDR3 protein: CASTSGNRYEQYF

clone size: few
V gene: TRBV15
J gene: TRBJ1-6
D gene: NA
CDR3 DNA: TGTGCCACCAGCAGAGAAGGTGGACGACCCCTCCACTTT
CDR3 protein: CATSREGGRPLHF

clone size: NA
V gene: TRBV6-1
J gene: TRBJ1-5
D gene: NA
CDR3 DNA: TGTGCCAGCAGTGAAGTGAGTAGACGTAGCAATCAGCCCCAGCATTTT
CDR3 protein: CASSEVSRRSNQPQHF

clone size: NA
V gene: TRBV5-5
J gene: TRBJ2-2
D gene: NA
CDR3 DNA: TGTGCCAGCAGCTCAGCGAACACCGGGGAGCTGTTTTTT
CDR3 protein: CASSSANTGELFF

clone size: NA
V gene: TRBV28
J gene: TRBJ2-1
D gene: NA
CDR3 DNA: TGTGCCAGCAGTTTTAGTGAGCGACCCCTCGGTGAGCAGTTCTTC
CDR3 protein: CASSFSERPLGEQFF

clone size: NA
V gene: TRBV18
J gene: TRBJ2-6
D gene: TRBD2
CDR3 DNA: TGTGCCAGCTCACCAAGTTCTGCTAGCGGGGGGTCTGGGGCCAACGTCCTGACTTTC
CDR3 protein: CASSPSSASGGSGANVLTF

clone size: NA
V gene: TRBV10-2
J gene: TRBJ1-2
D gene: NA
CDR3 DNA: TGCGCCAGCACCTTGACGGGGGGCGCGGGTGGCTACACCTTC
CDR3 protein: CASTLTGGAGGYTF

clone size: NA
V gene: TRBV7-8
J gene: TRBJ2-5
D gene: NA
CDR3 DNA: TGTGCCAGCAGCTTAATCAGCAAGGAGACCCAGTACTTC
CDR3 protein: CASSLISKETQYF

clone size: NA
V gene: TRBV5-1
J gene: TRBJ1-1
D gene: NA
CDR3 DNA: TGCGCCAGCAGCCCCCAGAATGTGAACACTGAAGCTTTCTTT
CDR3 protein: CASSPQNVNTEAFF

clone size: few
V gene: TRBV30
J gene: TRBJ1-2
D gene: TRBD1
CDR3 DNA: TGTGCCTGGAGGGCAAACGACAGGGGCAGTGGCTACACCTTC
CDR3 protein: CAWRANDRGSGYTF

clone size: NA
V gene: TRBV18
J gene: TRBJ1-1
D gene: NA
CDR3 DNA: TGTGCCAGCTCACCACGAGATACGAGCACTGAAGCTTTCTTT
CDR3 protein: CASSPRDTSTEAFF

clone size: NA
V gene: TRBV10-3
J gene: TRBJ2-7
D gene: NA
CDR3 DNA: TGTGCCATCAGCGCACAGGTATCCTACGAGCAGTACTTC
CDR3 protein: CAISAQVSYEQYF

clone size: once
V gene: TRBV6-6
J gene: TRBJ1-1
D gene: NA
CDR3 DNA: TGTGCCAGCAGTTACTCGACGGGGAAGGCTTTCTTT
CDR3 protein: CASSYSTGKAFF

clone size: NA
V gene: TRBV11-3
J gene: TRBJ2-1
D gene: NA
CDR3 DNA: TGTGCCAGCAGCTTAGATGGGAGCGGTGAGCAGTTCTTC
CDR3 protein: CASSLDGSGEQFF

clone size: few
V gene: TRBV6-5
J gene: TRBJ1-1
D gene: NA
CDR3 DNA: TGTGCCAGCAGTTCCCGGACGTCCGAAGCTTTCTTT
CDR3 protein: CASSSRTSEAFF

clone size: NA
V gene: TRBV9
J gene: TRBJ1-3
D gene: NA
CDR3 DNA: TGTGCCAGCAGCGTAGAGGAGGGTCAAACTGGAAACACCATATATTTT
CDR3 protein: CASSVEEGQTGNTIYF

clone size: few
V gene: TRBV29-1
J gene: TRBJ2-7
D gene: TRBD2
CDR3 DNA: TGCAGCGTTGTCCCAGCGGGGAGTTACGAGCAGTACTTC
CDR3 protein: CSVVPAGSYEQYF

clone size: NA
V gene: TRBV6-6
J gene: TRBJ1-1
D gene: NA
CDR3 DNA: TGTGCCAGCAGTACCGGAGAGGGGACCGAAGCTTTCTTT
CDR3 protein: CASSTGEGTEAFF

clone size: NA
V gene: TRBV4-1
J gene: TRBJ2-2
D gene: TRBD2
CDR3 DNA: TGCGCCAGCAGCCTCGGGACTAGCGGGGGGGTATACGGGGAGCTGTTTTTT
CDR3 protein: CASSLGTSGGVYGELFF

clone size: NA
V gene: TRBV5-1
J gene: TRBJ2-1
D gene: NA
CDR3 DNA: TGCGCCAGCAGCGGCGCCGACGCCTACAATGAGCAGTTCTTC
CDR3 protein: CASSGADAYNEQFF

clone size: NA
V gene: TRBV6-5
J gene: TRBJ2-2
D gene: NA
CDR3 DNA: TGTGCCAGCAAAGAACTGAACACCGGGGAGCTGTTTTTT
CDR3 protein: CASKELNTGELFF